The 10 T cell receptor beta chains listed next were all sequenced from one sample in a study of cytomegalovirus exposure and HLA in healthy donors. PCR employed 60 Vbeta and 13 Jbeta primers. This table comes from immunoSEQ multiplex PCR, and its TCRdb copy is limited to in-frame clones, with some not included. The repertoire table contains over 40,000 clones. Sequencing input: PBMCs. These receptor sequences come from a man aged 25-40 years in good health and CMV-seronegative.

The CDR3, as DNA: TGTGCCAGCAGCTTAACCGGGACTGCAACCTACGAGCAGTACTTC. Encoded protein: CASSLTGTATYEQYF. The rearrangement joins TRBV7-3 to TRBJ2-7, with D possibly TRBD2 on 6 matching bases. The CDR3 loop spans 15 amino acids. Germline CDR1 is SGHTA and CDR2 is FQGTGA. Between the trimmed V and J ends, which lost 0 bases and 2 bases, there was a span of 11 bases. The complete variable domain, with remaining parts taken from reference TRBV7-3 and TRBJ2-7, reads GAGVSQTPSNKVTEKGKYVELRCDPISGHTALYWYRQSLGQGPEFLIYFQGTGAADDSGLPNDRFFAVRPEGSVSTLKIQRTERGDSAVYLCASSLTGTATYEQYFGPGTRLTVT.

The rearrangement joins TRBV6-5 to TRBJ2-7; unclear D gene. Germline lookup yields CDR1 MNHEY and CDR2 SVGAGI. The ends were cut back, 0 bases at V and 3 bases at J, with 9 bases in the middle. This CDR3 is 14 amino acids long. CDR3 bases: TGTGCCAGCAGTTACTCGTCACCTATCTACGAGCAGTACTTC. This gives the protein CASSYSSPIYEQYF.

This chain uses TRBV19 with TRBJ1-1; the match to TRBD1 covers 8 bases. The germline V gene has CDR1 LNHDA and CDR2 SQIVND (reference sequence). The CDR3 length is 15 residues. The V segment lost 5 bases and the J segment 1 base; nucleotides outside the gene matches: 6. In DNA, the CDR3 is TGTGCCAGTAGTCCCCCAGGGGGCAGGAACACTGAAGCTTTCTTT. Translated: CASSPPGGRNTEAFF.

The CDR3 coding sequence is TGCAGCGTTGAAGGCCAGGGGGACAACTATGGCTACACCTTC. Translating it yields CSVEGQGDNYGYTF. This rearrangement joins TRBV29-1 to TRBJ1-2; 7 bases agree with TRBD1. The CDR3 is made up of 14 amino acids. CDR1 SQVTM and CDR2 ANQGSEA come from the germline V gene. V shed 1 base and J 2 bases; nucleotides not matched to a gene: 4.

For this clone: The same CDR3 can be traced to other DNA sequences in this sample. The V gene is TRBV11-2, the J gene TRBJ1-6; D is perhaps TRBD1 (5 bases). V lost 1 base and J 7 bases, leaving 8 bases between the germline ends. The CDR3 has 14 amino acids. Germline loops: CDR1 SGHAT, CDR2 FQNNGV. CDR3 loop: CASSLGQWNSPLHF. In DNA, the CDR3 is TGTGCCAGCAGCTTAGGACAGTGGAATTCACCCCTCCACTTT.

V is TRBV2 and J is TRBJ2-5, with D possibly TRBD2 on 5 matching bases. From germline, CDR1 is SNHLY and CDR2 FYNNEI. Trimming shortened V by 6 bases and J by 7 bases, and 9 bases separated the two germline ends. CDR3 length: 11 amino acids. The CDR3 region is CASRKEGTQYF. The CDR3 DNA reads TGTGCCAGCAGGAAAGAGGGGACCCAGTACTTC. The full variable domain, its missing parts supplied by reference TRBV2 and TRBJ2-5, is EPEVTQTPSHQVTQMGQEVILRCVPISNHLYFYWYRQILGQKVEFLVSFYNNEISEKSEIFDDQFSVERPDGSNFTLKIRSTKLEDSAMYFCASRKEGTQYFGPGTRLLVL.

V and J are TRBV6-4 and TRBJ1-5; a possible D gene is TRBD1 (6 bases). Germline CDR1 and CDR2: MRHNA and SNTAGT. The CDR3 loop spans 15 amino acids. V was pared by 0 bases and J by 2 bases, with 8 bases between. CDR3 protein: CASSDSAGGNQPQHF. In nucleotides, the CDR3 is TGTGCCAGCAGTGACTCGGCAGGGGGCAATCAGCCCCAGCATTTT.

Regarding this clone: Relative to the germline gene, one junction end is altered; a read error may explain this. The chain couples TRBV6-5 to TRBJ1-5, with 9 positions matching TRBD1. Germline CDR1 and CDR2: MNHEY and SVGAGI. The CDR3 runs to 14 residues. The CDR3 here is CASSRTGANQHQHF. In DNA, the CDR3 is TGTGCCAGCAGTCGGACAGGGGCGAATCAGCACCAGCATTTT.

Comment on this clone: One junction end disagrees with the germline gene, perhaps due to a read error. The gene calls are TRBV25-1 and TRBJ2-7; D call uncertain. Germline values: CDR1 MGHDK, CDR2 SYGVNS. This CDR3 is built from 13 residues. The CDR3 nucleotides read TGTGCCAGCAGTGAATCAGGCGCCATCAATACCAACTTC. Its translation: CASSESGAINTNF.

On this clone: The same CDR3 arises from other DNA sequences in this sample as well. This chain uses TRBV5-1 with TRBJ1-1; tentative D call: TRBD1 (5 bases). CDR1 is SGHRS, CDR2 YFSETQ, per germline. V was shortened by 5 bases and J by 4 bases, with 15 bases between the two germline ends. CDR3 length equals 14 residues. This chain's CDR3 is CASSFGAVSTEAFF. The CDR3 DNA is TGCGCCAGCAGTTTTGGGGCGGTTAGCACTGAAGCTTTCTTT.